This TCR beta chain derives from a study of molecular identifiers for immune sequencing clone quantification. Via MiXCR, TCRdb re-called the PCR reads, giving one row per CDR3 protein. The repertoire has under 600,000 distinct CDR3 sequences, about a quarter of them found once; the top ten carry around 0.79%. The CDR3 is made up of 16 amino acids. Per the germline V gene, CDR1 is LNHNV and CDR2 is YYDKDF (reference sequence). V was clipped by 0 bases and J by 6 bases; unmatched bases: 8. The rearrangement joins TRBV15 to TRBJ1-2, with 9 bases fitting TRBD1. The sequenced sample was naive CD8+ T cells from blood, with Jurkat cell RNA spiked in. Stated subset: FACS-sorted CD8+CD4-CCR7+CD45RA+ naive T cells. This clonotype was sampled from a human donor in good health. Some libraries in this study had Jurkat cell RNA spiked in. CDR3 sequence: CATSRDSGTGTDGYTF. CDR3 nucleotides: TGTGCCACCAGCAGAGATAGTGGGACAGGGACGGATGGCTACACCTTC.